These 15 T cell receptor beta chains were all obtained from the same sample, sequenced in a study of T cells expressing NK-cell markers. TCRdb reprocessed the 5' RACE reads, with one entry per CDR3 protein and no DNA. Its clone listing holds more than 400,000 distinct CDR3 sequences. Sequencing input: blood T cells: a sorted CD56 or NKG2C T cell subset, CD4+ or CD8+ T cells, or bulk PBMC T cells (not recorded which). These receptors were collected from a woman between 18 and 70 years old in good health.

The V call is TRBV4-1, the J call TRBJ2-5; TCRdb returns TRBD2, unconfirmable since there is no DNA. The CDR3 is made up of 14 amino acids. From germline, CDR1 is MGHRA and CDR2 YSYEKL. The chain's CDR3 is CASSTLADAETQYF.

V gene TRBV12-3 or TRBV12-4 combines with J gene TRBJ2-7; TCRdb picks TRBD1, but there is no DNA to check that call. The CDR3 loop spans 13 amino acids. The CDR3 loop reads CASSLQGAYEQYF.

The chain uses TRBV10-3 and TRBJ2-7; TCRdb designates TRBD2, a call that cannot be tested without DNA. The germline CDR1 and CDR2 sequences are ENHRY and SYGVKD. This CDR3 comprises 15 residues. CDR3 protein: CAISDLRALSYEQYF.

The chain has TRBV20-1 and TRBJ2-2. The CDR3 is 14 amino acids. Germline CDR1 is DFQATT and CDR2 is SNEGSKA (reference sequence). Here the CDR3 reads CSASPYTNTGELFF.

V and J are TRBV24-1 and TRBJ2-1; the D gene TCRdb calls, TRBD1, cannot be checked with no DNA. The CDR3 consists of 15 residues. In germline, CDR1 is KGHDR, CDR2 SFDVKD. The CDR3 protein is CATSDPGTGDNEQFF.

The V and J genes are TRBV4-3 and TRBJ2-3. The CDR3 totals 17 residues. Germline CDR1 reads LGHNA; CDR2 reads YSLEER. The CDR3 sequence is CASSQDLSDKGTDTQYF.

The chain has TRBV30 and TRBJ2-2. CDR1 and CDR2 (germline): GTSNPN, SVGIG (reference sequence). There are 13 residues in the CDR3. This CDR3 reads CAWSAGNTGELFF. The whole variable domain, remainder taken from reference TRBV30 and TRBJ2-2, is SQTIHQWPATLVQPVGSPLSLECTVEGTSNPNLYWYRQAAGRGLQLLFYSVGIGQISSEVPQNLSASRPQDRQFILSSKKLLLSDSGFYLCAWSAGNTGELFFGEGSRLTVL.

This sequence joins TRBV4-2 and TRBJ2-3. Germline assignment: CDR1 LGHNA and CDR2 YNFKEQ. This CDR3 contains 15 residues. The CDR3: CASSPRSYGTDTQYF.

The genes are TRBV18 and TRBJ1-1. The CDR3 is 15 amino acids. The V gene's germline CDR1 is KGHSH and CDR2 LQKENI. CDR3 loop: CASSPPRGGGTEAFF.

The rearrangement joins TRBV4-1 to TRBJ2-3. The CDR3 covers 12 residues. The germline gives CDR1 MGHRA, CDR2 YSYEKL. CDR3 protein: CASSQPRDTQYF.

The CDR3 protein is CSAREWEGSYNEQFF. This chain links TRBV20-1 with TRBJ2-1; as DNA is missing, the TRBD2 call by TCRdb cannot be tested. The CDR3 runs to 15 residues. Per germline, CDR1 DFQATT and CDR2 SNEGSKA (reference sequence).

Here the CDR3 reads CASESDKYNEQFF. The chain has TRBV5-1 and TRBJ2-1. CDR3 size: 13 residues. Germline V CDR1 and CDR2: SGHRS, YFSETQ.

The chain employs TRBV27 and TRBJ2-1; the D gene TCRdb calls, TRBD1, cannot be checked with no DNA. The CDR3 contains 14 residues. Germline values: CDR1 MNHEY, CDR2 SMNVEV (reference sequence). The CDR3 sequence: CASRTGPSYNEQFF.

The chain is built from TRBV20-1 and TRBJ1-1; no DNA is available, so the TRBD1 call from TCRdb remains unchecked. Germline loops: CDR1 DFQATT, CDR2 SNEGSKA (reference sequence). The CDR3 totals 14 residues. CDR3 sequence reads: CSARRGAQNTEAFF.

The chain uses TRBV5-1 and TRBJ2-2; TCRdb lists TRBD1, though no DNA is available to test this call. The CDR3 consists of 14 residues. From germline, CDR1 is SGHRS and CDR2 YFSETQ. The CDR3 is CASSLSGGPGELFF.